This T cell receptor (beta chain) is drawn from a study of T cell responses to AZD1222 COVID-19 vaccine. Study-level background: Second doses that came at about 4 or about 12 weeks were put together.

Here immunoSEQ multiplex PCR was the method, and the copy in TCRdb shows in-frame clones only, minus some. Among about 180,000 clones, just over 85% were seen once, and the ten largest hold 7.5% to 9.5%. Turning to this clone: Its antigen is unknown.

General study findings and limits: Distributed over spike, vaccine-associated CD4 TCRs predominated at 160-218 and 743-854.

This CDR3 has 15 amino acids. Trimming removed 0 bases at V and 3 bases at J, with 13 bases between. The germline V gene encodes CDR1 SGHTS and CDR2 YDEGEE. The TCR originated in an adult in good health. The source was peripheral blood, collected on day 0 of AZD1222 vaccination. V and J are TRBV5-8 and TRBJ2-7; D tentatively reads TRBD1 or TRBD2 (6 bases each). The CDR3 reads CASSLVGGLGYEQYF. For the CDR3, the DNA is TGTGCCAGCAGCTTGGTGGGGGGCTTGGGCTACGAGCAGTACTTC.